This T cell receptor (beta chain) originates from a study of Graves' ophthalmopathy and Graves' hyperthyroidism. Study-level information: Upon initial diagnosis and before any treatment, peripheral blood was collected.

Regarding this clonotype: A much larger clone lies a single base off, so this may be a read error.

Germline CDR1 reads SNHLY; CDR2 reads FYNNEI. The CDR3 totals 15 residues. The study amplified TCR beta CDR3 regions using RNA transcripts. HTBI-primed first-round RT-PCR preceded second-round multiplex PCR. Using its own MiXCR run on the multiplex PCR reads, TCRdb lists one record per CDR3 protein. The sample holds about 390,000 distinct CDR3 sequences; approximately 15% are singletons and the top ten take approximately 7%. This chain joins TRBV2 and TRBJ1-1; D might be TRBD1 (6 bases). This TCR came from a woman aged 18-35 years with stable Graves' hyperthyroidism. Sequencing was carried out using peripheral blood. The CDR3 sequence is CASSEVGGGRFEACF. Written as DNA, the CDR3 is TGTGCCAGCAGTGAAGTCGGAGGGGGTCGATTTGAAGCTTGCTTT.